This T cell receptor beta chain appears in the sequencing data of a study of blood T cell repertoires in COVID-19. Turning to the study itself: Researchers got acute and convalescent COVID-19 samples from the United States, Italy and Spain. The analysed material was cDNA or gDNA that came from T cells, B-cell-depleted T cells, or PBMCs.

V lost 0 bases to trimming and J lost 8 bases, with 20 bases between them. The germline V gene has CDR1 SGHDN and CDR2 FVKESK. CDR3 length equals 17 residues. Original handling: Estimates of nucleated cell counts were drawn from the amplification of reference gene primers. Data came from immunoSEQ multiplex PCR; TCRdb stores just in-frame clones and leaves some out. From that table come the V and J calls and clone size; the DNA was used to work out D and trimming. The profile shows 150,000 to 200,000 clones, roughly 81% of them singletons. Seattle enrolled patients during active infection and tracked them longitudinally.

J is TRBJ2-1 and V is TRBV14, with D possibly being TRBD1 (7 bases). Input material: peripheral blood. The receptor's source is a woman in her forties or fifties with COVID-19, enrolled during active disease. The DNA of the CDR3 is TGTGCCAGCAGCCAAGATAGGAGGGGGCCTCCGCGAGATGAGCAGTTCTTC. It is translated as CASSQDRRGPPRDEQFF.